The clone carrying this T cell receptor (beta chain) was seen more than once but under ten times. This entry is derived from a study of regulatory T cells in long-lasting Graves disease. This CDR3 comprises 13 residues. The V gene end was trimmed by 8 bases and the J gene end by 6 bases; junction bases not matched to a gene: 5. Germline V lookup: CDR1 SNHLY, CDR2 FYNNEI. Time point denoted: persistent/refractory GD, antithyroid drugs over 5 years with positive TRAb. Preparation of the TCR library used RNA extracted from PBMCs. Building the TCR beta libraries relied on iRepertoire HTBI primers, and CDR3 regions underwent Arm-PCR. Via MiXCR, TCRdb re-called the multiplex PCR reads, giving one row per CDR3 protein. The data show a few hundred thousand distinct CDR3 sequences, with around 20% seen just once and 13% to 15% held by the top ten.

The V call is TRBV2, the J call TRBJ1-3; TRBD1 agrees at 9 bases. This material consisted of peripheral blood mononuclear cells (PBMCs), taken when the disease was refractory, from a patient treated with antithyroid drugs. The receptor was isolated from a female donor with Graves disease. CDR3 sequence reads: CASGGQGVNTIYF. The DNA of the CDR3 is TGTGCCAGCGGGGGACAGGGAGTAAACACCATATATTTT.